Below, 19 T cell receptor beta chains from the same sample are listed, as sequenced in a study of CD4 T cells in relation to SARS-CoV-2 and coronaviruses. The unexposed donors gave CD4+ T cells in about 2010-2019, prior to COVID-19. Isolation of CD4+ T cells took place after approximately eleven days in culture. The table came from immunoSEQ multiplex PCR; TCRdb's copy has only in-frame clones and leaves some out. Of some 22,000 clones listed, about two thirds are singletons. These TCRs' antigens remain unknown. Sequenced material: CD4+ T cells from PBMCs, cultured in vitro. The source is a human donor in good health.

This chain uses TRBV12-3 or TRBV12-4 with TRBJ2-5; D may be TRBD1 (5 bases). The CDR3 spans 13 residues. The V end lost 5 bases, the J end lost 4 bases, and 11 bases lay between the germline ends. Here the CDR3 reads CASSQDRSETQYF. The CDR3 coding sequence is TGTGCCAGCAGTCAAGACAGATCAGAGACCCAGTACTTC.

The chain joins TRBV7-8 to TRBJ2-2, with TRBD2 matching 7 bases. The CDR3 is 16 amino acids. V lost 5 bases to trimming and J lost 4 bases; unmatched junction nucleotides: 10. CDR1 SGHVS and CDR2 FQNEAQ come from the germline V gene. Written as DNA, the CDR3 is TGTGCCAGCAGCCCCCCTCTAAGGGAGGGCACCGGGGAGCTGTTTTTT. Residues: CASSPPLREGTGELFF.

The chain has TRBV29-1 and TRBJ2-1; 9 bases are a match to TRBD1. V was clipped by 7 bases and J by 6 bases; unmatched bases: 10. The germline gives CDR1 SQVTM, CDR2 ANQGSEA. The CDR3 sequence is 14 residues long. CDR3 in amino acids: CSGNRDRAVNEQFF. The CDR3 region has the DNA TGCAGCGGGAATCGGGACAGGGCCGTCAATGAGCAGTTCTTC.

The chain recombines TRBV5-1 with TRBJ2-3, with D perhaps TRBD1 (5 bases). CDR3 length: 15 residues. V was pared by 3 bases and J by 6 bases, with 17 bases between. Germline V CDR1 and CDR2: SGHRS, YFSETQ. CDR3 in amino acids: CASSSDILPGDTQYF. The CDR3 DNA is TGCGCCAGCAGCTCAGACATCCTACCAGGGGATACGCAGTATTTT.

The CDR3 loop is CASSSGTGGWDTQYF. The CDR3 DNA follows: TGTGCCAGCAGCTCCGGGACGGGGGGCTGGGATACGCAGTATTTT. J is TRBJ2-3 and V is TRBV9; D is possibly TRBD2 (7 bases). Deletions cut 4 bases from V and 6 bases from J, with 18 bases between. The CDR3 runs 15 residues. The germline CDR1 and CDR2 sequences are SGDLS and YYNGEE.

This chain uses TRBV23-1 with TRBJ1-1; D gene ambiguous. TRBV23-1 is an ORF, and what it does is uncertain. The CDR3 consists of 17 residues. V was trimmed by 6 bases and J by 1 base, leaving 21 bases between them. DNA for the CDR3: TGCGCCAGCAGCCGATCAGTGACGGCGGCGACGAACACTGAAGCTTTCTTT. Its translation: CASSRSVTAATNTEAFF.

This clone has more than one count but fewer than ten. DNA for the CDR3: TGTGCCAGTAGTGGACAGGGGAACACCGGGGAGCTGTTTTTT. It is translated as CASSGQGNTGELFF. The chain combines TRBV19 with TRBJ2-2; 8 bases map to TRBD1. The CDR3 totals 14 residues. J was trimmed by 1 base and V by 5 bases; bases with no gene match: 0. Looked up from germline, CDR1 is LNHDA and CDR2 is SQIVND (reference sequence). Using reference TRBV19 and TRBJ2-2 for the parts outside the CDR3, the full variable domain is DGGITQSPKYLFRKEGQNVTLSCEQNLNHDAMYWYRQDPGQGLRLIYYSQIVNDFQKGDIAEGYSVSREKKESFPLTVTSAQKNPTAFYLCASSGQGNTGELFFGEGSRLTVL.

The V call is TRBV11-2, the J call TRBJ2-3; 8 bases line up with TRBD2. Germline V gene data show CDR1 as SGHAT and CDR2 as FQNNGV. This CDR3 has 17 amino acids. Trimming at V came to 2 bases and at J to 4 bases, leaving 11 bases not matched to a gene. CDR3 amino acids: CASSLSGTRISADTQYF. The CDR3 DNA reads as TGTGCCAGCAGCTTATCCGGGACTAGGATCTCCGCAGATACGCAGTATTTT.

The chain combines TRBV13 with TRBJ2-1, with no clear D. The CDR3 length is 12 residues. The germline V gene encodes CDR1 PRHDT and CDR2 FYEKMQ (reference sequence). V lost 5 bases to trimming and J lost 8 bases, with 10 bases between them. The CDR3 reads CASSPVFDEQFF. CDR3 DNA sequence: TGTGCCAGCAGCCCGGTGTTCGATGAGCAGTTCTTC.

The chain uses TRBV9 and TRBJ1-1; D unresolved. Germline V gene data show CDR1 as SGDLS and CDR2 as YYNGEE. This CDR3 contains 14 residues. Trimming cost V 3 bases and J 1 base, with 10 bases left between them. The CDR3 DNA is TGTGCCAGCAGCGCCCGTACAGCGAACACTGAAGCTTTCTTT. Amino acid sequence: CASSARTANTEAFF.

V is TRBV5-1 and J is TRBJ2-2; no firm D call. This CDR3 is built from 13 residues. V was trimmed by 2 bases and J by 2 bases, leaving 4 bases between them. Germline assignment: CDR1 SGHRS and CDR2 YFSETQ. CDR3 sequence: CASSFDNTGELFF. The DNA of the CDR3 is TGCGCCAGCAGCTTCGACAACACCGGGGAGCTGTTTTTT.

This chain connects TRBV18 to TRBJ2-3; 7 nucleotides line up with TRBD2. The CDR3 length is 12 residues. V was clipped by 3 bases and J by 8 bases; unmatched bases: 2. CDR1 KGHSH and CDR2 LQKENI come from the germline V gene. CDR3 DNA sequence: TGTGCCAGCTCACCCAGGGAGGGTACGCAGTATTTT. Its translation is CASSPREGTQYF.

The rearrangement links TRBV7-2 to TRBJ2-5; 7 bases fit TRBD2. The CDR3 is 14 residues long. Germline assignment: CDR1 SGHTA and CDR2 FQGNSA. V lost 2 bases, J lost 2 bases, and 2 bases stayed unmatched. The CDR3 is CASSLYGGQETQYF. DNA for the CDR3: TGTGCCAGCAGCTTATACGGGGGGCAAGAGACCCAGTACTTC.

This chain joins TRBV29-1 and TRBJ1-2, with a possible D match to TRBD1 (5 bases). The CDR3 is 12 amino acids. Germline CDR1 reads SQVTM; CDR2 reads ANQGSEA. Trimming took 1 base from V and 6 from J, leaving 9 bases between them. CDR3 sequence reads: CSVEAGWDGYTF. The CDR3 DNA reads as TGCAGCGTTGAAGCAGGGTGGGATGGCTACACCTTC.

The chain carries TRBV28 and TRBJ1-3; the match to TRBD1 covers 7 bases. V lost 4 bases and J lost 4; bases outside the gene matches: 7. CDR1 and CDR2 from the germline V gene are MDHEN and SYDVKM. This CDR3 has 15 residues. The CDR3 protein is CASSSGTVGGNTIYF. The CDR3 nucleotides are TGTGCCAGCAGTTCCGGGACAGTAGGAGGAAACACCATATATTTT.

V usage is TRBV11-3 and J usage is TRBJ2-1, with D hard to call. Germline CDR1 SGHNT, CDR2 YENEEA. The CDR3 sequence is 13 residues long. V lost 3 bases and J lost 1, with 4 bases in between. The CDR3 spells CASSLGSYNEQFF. Written as DNA, the CDR3 is TGTGCCAGCAGCTTGGGATCCTACAATGAGCAGTTCTTC.

CDR3 DNA: TGTGCCAGCTCACCGGGCAGGGCAGACACTGAAGCTTTCTTT. Translation: CASSPGRADTEAFF. This chain uses TRBV18 with TRBJ1-1; TRBD1 is a possible D gene (5 bases). The CDR3 covers 14 residues. Per germline, CDR1 KGHSH and CDR2 LQKENI. The ends were cut back, 3 bases at V and 3 bases at J, with 11 bases in the middle. Full variable domain (rest looked up from reference TRBV18 and TRBJ1-1): NAGVMQNPRHLVRRRGQEARLRCSPMKGHSHVYWYRQLPEEGLKFMVYLQKENIIDESGMPKERFSAEFPKEGPSILRIQQVVRGDSAAYFCASSPGRADTEAFFGQGTRLTVV.

The chain uses TRBV11-2 and TRBJ1-6; 8 bases are a match to TRBD1. CDR1 SGHAT and CDR2 FQNNGV come from the germline V gene. Trimming removed 5 bases from V and 2 bases from J; junction bases left unmatched: 5. CDR3 length: 16 amino acids. CDR3 amino acids: CASSPRTGTYNSPLHF. The CDR3 nucleotides are TGTGCCAGCAGCCCACGGACAGGGACCTATAATTCACCCCTCCACTTT. Full variable domain (remainder filled in from reference TRBV11-2 and TRBJ1-6): EAGVAQSPRYKIIEKRQSVAFWCNPISGHATLYWYQQILGQGPKLLIQFQNNGVVDDSQLPKDRFSAERLKGVDSTLKIQPAKLEDSAVYLCASSPRTGTYNSPLHFGNGTRLTVT.

The CDR3 sequence: CASSPRLAGAYNEQFF. The CDR3 DNA reads TGTGCCAGCAGCCCGCGACTAGCGGGGGCCTACAATGAGCAGTTCTTC. J is TRBJ2-1 and V is TRBV9; 12 bases are a match to TRBD2. With V trimmed by 4 bases and J by 2 bases, 4 bases remained unmatched. The CDR3 is 16 residues long. The germline gives CDR1 SGDLS, CDR2 YYNGEE.